The present entry profiles one T cell receptor (beta chain) with its context. No antigen is known for it. Being one base from a much bigger clone, this may be a read error. This sample was taken from a study of prognosis after radiotherapy for stage I lung cancer. Study-wide results and limits: Usage of the TRBV and TRBJ genes (in patients with versus without metastases) was reportedly different.

CDR3 length: 19 amino acids. V was pared by 8 bases and J by 1 base, with 19 bases of the junction left unmatched. The germline gives CDR1 MNHEY, CDR2 SVGEGT. The TCR beta CDR3 region was amplified from genomic DNA, with two rounds of multiplex PCR being used for the amplification. During first-round PCR, primers specific to each TRBV and TRBJ gene were used. TCRdb processed the multiplex PCR reads anew with MiXCR; each CDR3 protein has one entry. The sample consists of about 47,000 distinct CDR3 sequences, about 35% of them appearing once. The rearrangement joins TRBV6-2 or TRBV6-3 to TRBJ2-3; 9 bases line up with TRBD1. The receptor was isolated from a donor aged 50 or older with non-small cell lung cancer. The sequencing here drew on PBMCs, taken before or after stereotactic body radiation therapy (not recorded which). The CDR3 nucleotides read TGTGCCAGCGGCCAGCCCGGGACAGGGCTAGCGGTTCGCACAGATACGCAGTATTTT. Translating it yields CASGQPGTGLAVRTDTQYF.